This T cell receptor beta chain was recovered during a study of T-cell memory formation after mild COVID-19. Germline V lookup: CDR1 SGHRS, CDR2 YFSETQ. The CDR3 contains 13 residues. V lost 2 bases and J 4 bases, leaving 9 bases between the germline ends. Broader study findings: The SARS-CoV-2 specificity of second-wave clones reaching peak at day 37 remained unverified. Pre-infection memory already had some responding clones, implying cross-reactive memory joined.

TCRdb ran MiXCR on the 5' RACE reads and lists one entry per CDR3 protein. The repertoire includes fewer than 250,000 distinct CDR3 sequences, about 10% of them detected once, and approximately 2.8% sits in the top ten. At least ten counts were recorded for this clonotype. Its antigen is as yet unknown. The rearrangement joins TRBV5-1 to TRBJ1-1, with D unresolved. What was sequenced was PBMCs or a T cell subset sorted from them (not recorded which). The receptor was isolated from a man in his late teens or twenties who had mild COVID-19 (a few samples of this study predate the infection). Cell type and time point are not known. The CDR3 nucleotides read TGCGCCAGCAGCTTAGGTGCCGGCACTGAAGCTTTCTTT. Amino acid sequence: CASSLGAGTEAFF.